The 8 T cell receptor beta chains below were found in one sample sequenced in a study of control samples from healthy donors and cancer patients. Repertoires were generated with immunoSEQ multiplex PCR, while TCRdb's copy carries only in-frame clones and drops some. The sample includes approximately 140,000 clones, about nine tenths of them seen just once. The specimen was PBMCs. Source of these receptors: a middle-aged man with head and neck cancer.

Concerning this clone itself: Since no conserved phenylalanine or tryptophan closes the CDR3, a read error is the likely cause. The DNA is omitted, as the CDR3 cannot be located on it reliably, and the CDR3 follows TCRdb's listing. The chain combines TRBV21-1 with TRBJ2-3; the table names TRBD2, a call not compared with the DNA. TRBV21-1 is listed as a pseudogene. The CDR3 length is 12 residues, termini included. The CDR3: CASSNSPYSGVR.

This rearrangement joins TRBV18 to TRBJ2-6, with 10 bases fitting TRBD1. The CDR3 extends over 16 amino acids. CDR1 and CDR2 (germline): KGHSH, LQKENI. Losses at the gene ends were 6 bases for V and 1 base for J; bases not matched to a gene: 3. CDR3 sequence: CASSGQGVSGANVLTF. CDR3 DNA sequence: TGTGCCAGCTCTGGACAGGGGGTTTCTGGGGCCAACGTCCTGACTTTC.

J is TRBJ1-2 and V is TRBV29-1, with TRBD1 as a possible D gene (5 bases). Between the trimmed V and J ends, which lost 3 bases and 7 bases, there was a span of 24 bases. Germline V lookup: CDR1 SQVTM, CDR2 ANQGSEA. The CDR3 loop spans 16 amino acids. The CDR3 is CSVDRAPGIGRGGYTF. The CDR3 nucleotides read TGCAGCGTTGACCGTGCGCCAGGGATTGGAAGGGGTGGCTACACCTTC.

The J gene is TRBJ2-1, the V gene TRBV6-1; tentatively, D is TRBD1 (6 bases). The CDR3 sequence is 13 residues long. Trimming removed 4 bases at V and 8 bases at J, with 12 bases between. CDR1 and CDR2 from the germline V gene are MNHNS and SASEGT. CDR3 coding DNA: TGTGCCAGCAGTGTTACAGGGAGCCATGAGCAGTTCTTC. This encodes CASSVTGSHEQFF.

The gene calls are TRBV3-1 (or the pseudogene TRBV3-2) and TRBJ1-2; 8 bases agree with TRBD1. With 6 bases clipped from V and 5 bases from J, the junction kept 5 bases outside the gene matches. This CDR3 comprises 13 residues. Germline CDR1 and CDR2: LGHDT and YNNKEL (reference sequence). The CDR3 region has the DNA TGTGCCAGCAGTCCAGGGGGCGCATATGGCTACACCTTC. It is translated as CASSPGGAYGYTF.

This chain joins TRBV18 and TRBJ1-2, with D unresolved. The CDR3 consists of 12 residues. V shed 3 bases and J shed 2 bases, with 4 bases lying between them. Germline values: CDR1 KGHSH, CDR2 LQKENI. This CDR3 is CASSPSNYGYTF. The CDR3 DNA is TGTGCCAGCTCACCCAGCAACTATGGCTACACCTTC.

V usage is TRBV10-3 and J usage is TRBJ2-2; D may match TRBD1 or TRBD2 (6 bases each). The CDR3 runs 12 residues. CDR1 is ENHRY, CDR2 SYGVKD, per germline. Trimming cost V 11 bases and J 4 bases, with 11 bases left between them. CDR3 nucleotides: TGTGCCGGGGGGCGGATCACCGGGGAGCTGTTTTTT. It encodes CAGGRITGELFF.

J is TRBJ2-5 and V is TRBV9; D may be TRBD2 (6 bases). This CDR3 is built from 13 residues. In germline, CDR1 is SGDLS, CDR2 YYNGEE. Trimming stripped 3 bases from V and 3 bases from J, with 9 bases between. CDR3 DNA: TGTGCCAGCAGCGGGGACTGGAAAGAGACCCAGTACTTC. This sequence encodes CASSGDWKETQYF.